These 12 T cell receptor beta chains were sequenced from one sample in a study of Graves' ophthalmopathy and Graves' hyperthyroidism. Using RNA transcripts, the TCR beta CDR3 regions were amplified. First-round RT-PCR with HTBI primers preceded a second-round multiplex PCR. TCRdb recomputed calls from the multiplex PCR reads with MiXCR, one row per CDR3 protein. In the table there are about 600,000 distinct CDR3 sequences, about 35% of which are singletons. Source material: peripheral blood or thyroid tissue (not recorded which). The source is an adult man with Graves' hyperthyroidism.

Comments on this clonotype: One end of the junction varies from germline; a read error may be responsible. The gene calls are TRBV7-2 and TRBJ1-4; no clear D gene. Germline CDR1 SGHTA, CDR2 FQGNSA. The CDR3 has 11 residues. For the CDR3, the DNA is TGTGCCAGCAGTCTAGGAGCGGGAGGCTCCTTT. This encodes CASSLGAGGSF.

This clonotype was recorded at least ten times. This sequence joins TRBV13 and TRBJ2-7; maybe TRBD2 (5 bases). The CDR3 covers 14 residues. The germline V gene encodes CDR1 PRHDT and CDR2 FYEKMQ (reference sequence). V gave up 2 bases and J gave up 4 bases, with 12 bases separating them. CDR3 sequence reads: CASSLNSKRYEQYF. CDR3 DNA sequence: TGTGCCAGCAGCTTAAACAGCAAGCGGTACGAGCAGTACTTC.

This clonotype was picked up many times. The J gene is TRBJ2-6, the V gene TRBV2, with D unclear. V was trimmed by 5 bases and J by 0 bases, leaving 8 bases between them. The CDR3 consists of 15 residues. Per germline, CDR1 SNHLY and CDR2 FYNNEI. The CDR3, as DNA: TGTGCCAGCAGTCCTCAGAGCTCTGGGGCCAACGTCCTGACTTTC. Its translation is CASSPQSSGANVLTF. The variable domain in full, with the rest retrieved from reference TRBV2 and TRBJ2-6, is EPEVTQTPSHQVTQMGQEVILRCVPISNHLYFYWYRQILGQKVEFLVSFYNNEISEKSEIFDDQFSVERPDGSNFTLKIRSTKLEDSAMYFCASSPQSSGANVLTFGAGSRLTVL.

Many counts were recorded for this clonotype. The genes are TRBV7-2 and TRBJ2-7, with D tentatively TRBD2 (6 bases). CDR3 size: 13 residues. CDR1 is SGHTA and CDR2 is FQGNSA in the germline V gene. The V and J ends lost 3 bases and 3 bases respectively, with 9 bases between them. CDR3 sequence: CASSLSDYYEQYF. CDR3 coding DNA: TGTGCCAGCAGCTTGTCGGACTACTACGAGCAGTACTTC.

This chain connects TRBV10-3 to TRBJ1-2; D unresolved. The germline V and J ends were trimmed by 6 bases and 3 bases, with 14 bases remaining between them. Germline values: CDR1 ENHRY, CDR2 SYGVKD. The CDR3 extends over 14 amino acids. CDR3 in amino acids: CAISEWGAYYGYTF. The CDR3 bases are TGTGCCATCAGCGAATGGGGAGCTTACTATGGCTACACCTTC.

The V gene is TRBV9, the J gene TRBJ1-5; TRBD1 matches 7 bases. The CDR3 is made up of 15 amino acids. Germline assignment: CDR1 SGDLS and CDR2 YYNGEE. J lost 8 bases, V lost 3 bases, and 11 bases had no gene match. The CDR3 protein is CASSGGRQGMEPQHF. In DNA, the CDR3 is TGTGCCAGCAGCGGGGGACGACAGGGAATGGAGCCCCAGCATTTT.

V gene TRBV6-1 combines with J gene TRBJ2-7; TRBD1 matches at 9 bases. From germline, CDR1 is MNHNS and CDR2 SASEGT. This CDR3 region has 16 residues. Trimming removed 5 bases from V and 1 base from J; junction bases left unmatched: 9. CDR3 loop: CASSFAGQGPSYEQYF. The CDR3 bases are TGTGCCAGCAGTTTCGCGGGACAGGGTCCGTCCTACGAGCAGTACTTC.

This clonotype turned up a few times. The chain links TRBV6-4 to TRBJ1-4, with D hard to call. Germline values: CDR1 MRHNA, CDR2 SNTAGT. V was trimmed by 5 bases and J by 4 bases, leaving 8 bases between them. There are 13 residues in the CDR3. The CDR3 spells CASSWWVNEKLFF. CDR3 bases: TGTGCCAGCAGTTGGTGGGTTAATGAAAAACTGTTTTTT.

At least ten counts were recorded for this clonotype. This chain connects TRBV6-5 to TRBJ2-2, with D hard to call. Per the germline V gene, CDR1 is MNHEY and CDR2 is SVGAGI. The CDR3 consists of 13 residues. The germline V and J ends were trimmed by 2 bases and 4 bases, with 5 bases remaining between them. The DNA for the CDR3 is TGTGCCAGCAGTTACGTGGGCACCGGGGAGCTGTTTTTT. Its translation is CASSYVGTGELFF.

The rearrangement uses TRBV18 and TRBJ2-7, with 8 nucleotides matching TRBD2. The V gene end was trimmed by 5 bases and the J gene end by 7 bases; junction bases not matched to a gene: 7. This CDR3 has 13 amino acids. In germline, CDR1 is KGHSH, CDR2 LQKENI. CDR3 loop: CASSALAAPEQYF. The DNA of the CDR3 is TGTGCCAGCTCAGCACTAGCGGCACCTGAGCAGTACTTC.

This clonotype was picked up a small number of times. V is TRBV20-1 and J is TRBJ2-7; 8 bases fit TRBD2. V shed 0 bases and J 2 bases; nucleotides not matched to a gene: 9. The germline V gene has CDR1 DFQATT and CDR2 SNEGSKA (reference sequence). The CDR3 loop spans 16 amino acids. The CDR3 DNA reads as TGCAGTGCTAGAGATATAACCCAGCGGGGGACCTACGAGCAGTACTTC. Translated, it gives CSARDITQRGTYEQYF.

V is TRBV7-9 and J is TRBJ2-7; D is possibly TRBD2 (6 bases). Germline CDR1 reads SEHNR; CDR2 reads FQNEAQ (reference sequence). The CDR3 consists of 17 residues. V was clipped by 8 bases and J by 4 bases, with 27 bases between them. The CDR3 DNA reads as TGTGCCAGCGGCGGGAAGCACGGGCGGGGCGCTGGATACGAGCAGTACTTC. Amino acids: CASGGKHGRGAGYEQYF. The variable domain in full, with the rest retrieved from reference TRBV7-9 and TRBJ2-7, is DTGVSQNPRHKITKRGQNVTFRCDPISEHNRLYWYRQTLGQGPEFLTYFQNEAQLEKSRLLSDRFSAERPKGSFSTLEIQRTEQGDSAMYLCASGGKHGRGAGYEQYFGPGTRLTVT.